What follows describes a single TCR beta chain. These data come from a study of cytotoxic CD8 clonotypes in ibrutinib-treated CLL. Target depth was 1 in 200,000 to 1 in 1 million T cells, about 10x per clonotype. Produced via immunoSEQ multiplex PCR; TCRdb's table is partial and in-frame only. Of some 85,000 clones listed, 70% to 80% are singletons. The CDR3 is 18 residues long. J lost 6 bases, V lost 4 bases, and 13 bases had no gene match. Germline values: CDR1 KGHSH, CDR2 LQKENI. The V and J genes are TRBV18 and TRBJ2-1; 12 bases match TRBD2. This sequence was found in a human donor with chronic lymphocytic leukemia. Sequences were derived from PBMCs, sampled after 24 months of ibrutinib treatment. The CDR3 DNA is TGTGCCAGCTCACTAACTAGAATGGGACTAGCGGGCGGCAATGAGCAGTTCTTC. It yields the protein CASSLTRMGLAGGNEQFF.